The 10 T cell receptor beta chains below come from one sample, sequenced in a study of blood T cell repertoires in COVID-19. TCRdb keeps only in-frame clones here, not all; method: immunoSEQ multiplex PCR. The sample holds about 42,000 clones, 75% to 90% seen once. The sample consisted of peripheral blood. Receptors were obtained from a woman older than 75 in a cohort sampled during active or convalescent COVID-19.

V is TRBV11-2 and J is TRBJ1-1; TRBD1 might be the D (5 bases). The ends were cut back, 5 bases at V and 5 bases at J, with 18 bases in the middle. This CDR3 region has 15 residues. Germline CDR1 and CDR2: SGHAT and FQNNGV. CDR3 region: CASSIYRNRRTEAFF. CDR3 DNA: TGTGCCAGCAGCATCTACAGGAATCGAAGAACTGAAGCTTTCTTT.

In this sample, this clone turned up a few times. The chain combines TRBV7-2 with TRBJ1-6, with D hard to call. The CDR3 is 13 residues long. The germline CDR1 and CDR2 sequences are SGHTA and FQGNSA. The V gene lost 1 base and the J gene lost 14 bases, with 12 bases spanning the gap. As DNA, the CDR3 is TGTGCCAGCAGCTTAGTTGACCTGGGCGCCCTCCACTTT. Its translation: CASSLVDLGALHF.

This sequence joins TRBV5-8 and TRBJ1-1; perhaps TRBD1 as D (6 bases). The CDR3 loop spans 15 amino acids. Germline V gives CDR1 SGHTS, CDR2 YDEGEE. V gave up 2 bases and J gave up 5 bases, with 16 bases separating them. The DNA for the CDR3 is TGTGCCAGCAGCTTCCACAGGGCGGGTGGGACTGAAGCTTTCTTT. Its protein is CASSFHRAGGTEAFF.

This chain's CDR3 is CASTPAGQETQYF. Here the CDR3 DNA reads TGTGCCAGCACTCCGGCGGGTCAAGAGACCCAGTACTTC. This rearrangement joins TRBV3-1 (or the pseudogene TRBV3-2) to TRBJ2-5, with D tentatively TRBD2 (5 bases). CDR1 and CDR2 from the germline V gene are LGHDT and YNNKEL (reference sequence). Trimming pared 7 bases from V and 2 bases from J, leaving 11 bases between. This CDR3 has 13 amino acids.

This clone was counted only a few times. The DNA for the CDR3 is TGTGCCAGCAGCCAAGCACAGGCTCAGCCCCAGCATTTT. Translating it yields CASSQAQAQPQHF. The chain recombines TRBV3-1 (or the pseudogene TRBV3-2) with TRBJ1-5, with D perhaps matching TRBD1 (5 bases). The CDR3 is made up of 13 amino acids. The germline V gene has CDR1 LGHDT and CDR2 YNNKEL (reference sequence). Trimming took 1 base from V and 6 from J, leaving 7 bases between them.

This clone was observed once. The rearrangement uses TRBV7-8 and TRBJ2-3, with a possible D match to TRBD2 (6 bases). The CDR3 loop spans 14 amino acids. Germline assignment: CDR1 SGHVS and CDR2 FQNEAQ. Between the trimmed V and J ends, which lost 0 bases and 8 bases, there was a span of 12 bases. The CDR3 DNA reads as TGTGCCAGCAGCTTAGCGGGAGGACTGGGTACGCAGTATTTT. It yields the protein CASSLAGGLGTQYF.

This clone was seen a few times. This chain connects TRBV6-5 to TRBJ1-3; D unresolved. CDR3 size: 13 residues. V was cut by 7 bases and J by 0 bases, with 7 bases left in between. The germline CDR1 and CDR2 sequences are MNHEY and SVGAGI. CDR3 loop: CASTLSSGNTIYF. CDR3 DNA: TGTGCCAGCACTCTGAGCTCTGGAAACACCATATATTTT.

The chain combines TRBV5-1 with TRBJ2-3, with 8 nucleotides matching TRBD2. V was clipped by 0 bases and J by 3 bases; unmatched bases: 6. The CDR3 spans 16 residues. Germline CDR1 reads SGHRS; CDR2 reads YFSETQ. The CDR3 protein is CASSLGGSGMTDTQYF. The CDR3 coding sequence is TGCGCCAGCAGCTTGGGGGGTAGCGGGATGACAGATACGCAGTATTTT.

V gene TRBV7-2 combines with J gene TRBJ1-2; 8 positions match TRBD1. CDR3 length equals 14 residues. Trimming cost V 3 bases and J 4 bases; bases outside gene matches: 4. Germline V gene sequence: CDR1 SGHTA, CDR2 FQGNSA. In DNA, the CDR3 is TGTGCCAGCAGCTTCGCGACAGGGGTCTATGGCTACACCTTC. The encoded protein is CASSFATGVYGYTF.

A single count supports this clone. This chain uses TRBV24-1 with TRBJ1-2; 8 bases match TRBD1. The CDR3 covers 15 residues. Looked up from germline, CDR1 is KGHDR and CDR2 is SFDVKD. Trimming took 3 bases from V and 0 from J; bases not matched to a gene: 2. This CDR3 is CATSDGQGANYGYTF. The CDR3 bases are TGTGCCACCAGTGATGGACAGGGCGCTAACTATGGCTACACCTTC.